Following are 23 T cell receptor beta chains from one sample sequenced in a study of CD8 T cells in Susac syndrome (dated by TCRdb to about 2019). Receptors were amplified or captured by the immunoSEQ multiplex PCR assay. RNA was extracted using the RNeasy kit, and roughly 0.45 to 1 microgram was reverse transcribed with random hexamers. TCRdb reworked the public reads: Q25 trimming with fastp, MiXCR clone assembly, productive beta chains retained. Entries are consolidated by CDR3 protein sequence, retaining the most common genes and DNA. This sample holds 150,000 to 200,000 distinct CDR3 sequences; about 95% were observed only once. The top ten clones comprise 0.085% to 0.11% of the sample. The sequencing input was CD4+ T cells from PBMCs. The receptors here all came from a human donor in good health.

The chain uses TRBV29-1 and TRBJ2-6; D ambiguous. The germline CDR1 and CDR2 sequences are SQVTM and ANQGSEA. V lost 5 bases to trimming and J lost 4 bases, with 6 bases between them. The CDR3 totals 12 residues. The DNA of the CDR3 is TGCAGCGTTTACTCCGGGGCCAACGTCCTGACTTTC. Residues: CSVYSGANVLTF.

CDR3 nucleotide sequence: TGTGCCTGGAGTGGTGGAACAGTTGATGGCTACACCTTC. Translation gives CAWSGGTVDGYTF. This chain uses TRBV30 with TRBJ1-2, with unresolved D. V was pared by 1 base and J by 6 bases, with 12 bases between. The CDR3 is made up of 13 amino acids. Germline CDR1 and CDR2: GTSNPN and SVGIG (reference sequence).

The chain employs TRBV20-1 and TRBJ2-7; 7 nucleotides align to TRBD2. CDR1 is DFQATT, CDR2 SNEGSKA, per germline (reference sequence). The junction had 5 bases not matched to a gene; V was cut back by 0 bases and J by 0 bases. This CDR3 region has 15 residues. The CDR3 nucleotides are TGCAGTGCTAGAGAACCTAGCGGAAGCTCCTACGAGCAGTACTTC. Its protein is CSAREPSGSSYEQYF.

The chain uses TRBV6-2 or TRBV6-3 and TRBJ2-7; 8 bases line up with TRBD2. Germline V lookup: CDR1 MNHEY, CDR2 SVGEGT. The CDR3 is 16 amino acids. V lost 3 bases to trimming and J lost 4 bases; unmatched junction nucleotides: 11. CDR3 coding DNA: TGTGCCAGCAGTTATCCAGGACTAGCCTTAACGTACGAGCAGTACTTC. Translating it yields CASSYPGLALTYEQYF.

The CDR3 DNA is TGTGCCACCAGCAGAGATAGGGCTAGCGGGAGCAGCGAGCAGTTCTTC. The encoded protein is CATSRDRASGSSEQFF. The chain joins TRBV15 to TRBJ2-1; 10 bases are shared with TRBD2. The germline V gene has CDR1 LNHNV and CDR2 YYDKDF (reference sequence). J gave up 10 bases and V 0 bases, and 9 bases lay outside the gene matches. The CDR3 has 16 residues.

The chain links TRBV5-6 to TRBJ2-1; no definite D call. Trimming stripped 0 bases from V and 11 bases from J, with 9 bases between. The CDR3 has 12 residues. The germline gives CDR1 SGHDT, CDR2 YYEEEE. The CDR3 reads CASSLVDEKQFF. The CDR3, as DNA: TGTGCCAGCAGCTTGGTGGACGAAAAGCAGTTCTTC.

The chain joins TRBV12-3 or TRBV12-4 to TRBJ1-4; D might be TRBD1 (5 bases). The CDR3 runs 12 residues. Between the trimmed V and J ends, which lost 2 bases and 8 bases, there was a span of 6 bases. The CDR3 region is CASSLQGEKLFF. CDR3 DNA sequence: TGTGCCAGCAGTTTACAGGGAGAAAAACTGTTTTTT.

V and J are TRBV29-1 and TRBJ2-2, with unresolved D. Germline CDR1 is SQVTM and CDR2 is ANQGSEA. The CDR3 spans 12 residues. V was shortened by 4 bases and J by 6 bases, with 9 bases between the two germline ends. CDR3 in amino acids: CSVGLAAGELFF. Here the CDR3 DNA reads TGCAGCGTTGGGCTTGCAGCCGGGGAGCTGTTTTTT.

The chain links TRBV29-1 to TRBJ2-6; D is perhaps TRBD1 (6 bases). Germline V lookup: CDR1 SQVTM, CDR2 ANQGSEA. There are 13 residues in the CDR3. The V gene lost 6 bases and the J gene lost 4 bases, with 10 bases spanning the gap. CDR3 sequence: CSVAGDGANVLTF. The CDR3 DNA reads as TGCAGCGTCGCAGGGGACGGGGCCAACGTCCTGACTTTC.

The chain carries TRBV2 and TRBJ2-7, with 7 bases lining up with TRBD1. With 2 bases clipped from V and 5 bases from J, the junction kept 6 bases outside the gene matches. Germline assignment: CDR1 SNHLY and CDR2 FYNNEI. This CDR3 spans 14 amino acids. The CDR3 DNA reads TGTGCCAGCAGTGAACCGACAGGGATCAACGAGCAGTACTTC. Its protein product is CASSEPTGINEQYF.

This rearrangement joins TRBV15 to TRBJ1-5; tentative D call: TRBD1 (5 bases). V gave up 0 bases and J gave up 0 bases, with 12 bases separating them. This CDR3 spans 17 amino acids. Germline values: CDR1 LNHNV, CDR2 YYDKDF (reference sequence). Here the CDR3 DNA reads TGTGCCACCAGCAGAGATGGGGGACCCAATAGCAATCAGCCCCAGCATTTT. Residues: CATSRDGGPNSNQPQHF.

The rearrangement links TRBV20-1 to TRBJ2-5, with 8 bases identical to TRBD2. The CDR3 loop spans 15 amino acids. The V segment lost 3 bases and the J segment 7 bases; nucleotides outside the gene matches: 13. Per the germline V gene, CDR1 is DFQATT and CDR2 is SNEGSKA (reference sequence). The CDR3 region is CSASTPGREMGTQYF. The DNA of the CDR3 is TGCAGTGCTAGTACTCCCGGGAGGGAAATGGGGACCCAGTACTTC.

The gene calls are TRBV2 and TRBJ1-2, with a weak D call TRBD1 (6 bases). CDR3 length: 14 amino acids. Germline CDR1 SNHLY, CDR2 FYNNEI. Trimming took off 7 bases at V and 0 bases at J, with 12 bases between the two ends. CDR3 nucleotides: TGTGCCAGCACAGGACAGATTACTAACTATGGCTACACCTTC. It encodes CASTGQITNYGYTF.

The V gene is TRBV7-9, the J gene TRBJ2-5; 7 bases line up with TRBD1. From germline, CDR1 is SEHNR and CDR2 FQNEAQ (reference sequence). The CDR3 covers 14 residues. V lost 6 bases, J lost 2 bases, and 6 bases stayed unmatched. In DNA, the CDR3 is TGTGCCAGCAGGGCAGGGACAGCACAAGAGACCCAGTACTTC. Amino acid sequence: CASRAGTAQETQYF. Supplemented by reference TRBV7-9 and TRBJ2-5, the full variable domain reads DTGVSQNPRHKITKRGQNVTFRCDPISEHNRLYWYRQTLGQGPEFLTYFQNEAQLEKSRLLSDRFSAERPKGSFSTLEIQRTEQGDSAMYLCASRAGTAQETQYFGPGTRLLVL.

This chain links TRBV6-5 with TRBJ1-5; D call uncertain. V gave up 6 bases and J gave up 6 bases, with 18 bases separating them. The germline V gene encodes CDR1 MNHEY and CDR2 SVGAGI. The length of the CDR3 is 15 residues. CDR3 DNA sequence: TGTGCCAGCAGAATAACACAAACTCAGACTCAGCCCCAGCATTTT. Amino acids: CASRITQTQTQPQHF.

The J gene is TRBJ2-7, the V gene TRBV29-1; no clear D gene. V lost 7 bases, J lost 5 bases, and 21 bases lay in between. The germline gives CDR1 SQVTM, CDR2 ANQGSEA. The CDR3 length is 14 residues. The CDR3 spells CSASPGPSRHEQYF. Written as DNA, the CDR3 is TGCAGCGCATCCCCGGGCCCCTCGCGCCACGAGCAGTACTTC.

For the CDR3, the DNA is TGTGCCAGCAGCTTAGTTGAGATCTCGGAGACCCAGTACTTC. It translates to CASSLVEISETQYF. The chain combines TRBV7-8 with TRBJ2-5; D not resolved. Between the trimmed V and J ends, which lost 1 base and 5 bases, there was a span of 11 bases. The CDR3 has 14 amino acids. CDR1 and CDR2 (germline): SGHVS, FQNEAQ.

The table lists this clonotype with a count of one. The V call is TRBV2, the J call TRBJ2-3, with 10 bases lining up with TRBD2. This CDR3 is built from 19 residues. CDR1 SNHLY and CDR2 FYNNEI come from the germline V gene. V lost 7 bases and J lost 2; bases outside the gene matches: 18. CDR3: CASNRIRTSGRVSTDTQYF. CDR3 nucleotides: TGTGCCAGCAATCGGATCAGGACTAGCGGAAGAGTTTCCACAGATACGCAGTATTTT.

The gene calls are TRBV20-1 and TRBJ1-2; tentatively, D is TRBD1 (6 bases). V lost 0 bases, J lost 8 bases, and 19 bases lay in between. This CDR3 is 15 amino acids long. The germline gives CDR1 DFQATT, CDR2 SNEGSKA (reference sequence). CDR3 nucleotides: TGCAGTGCTAGAGAGGGGGGCAGCCCGAGGGCCGGCTACACCTTC. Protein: CSAREGGSPRAGYTF.

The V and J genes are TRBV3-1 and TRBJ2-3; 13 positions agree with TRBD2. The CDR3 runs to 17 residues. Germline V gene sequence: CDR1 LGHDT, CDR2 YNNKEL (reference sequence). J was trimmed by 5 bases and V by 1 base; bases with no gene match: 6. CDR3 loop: CASSQGTSGRAIDTQYF. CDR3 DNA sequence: TGTGCCAGCAGCCAAGGAACTAGCGGGAGGGCCATAGATACGCAGTATTTT.

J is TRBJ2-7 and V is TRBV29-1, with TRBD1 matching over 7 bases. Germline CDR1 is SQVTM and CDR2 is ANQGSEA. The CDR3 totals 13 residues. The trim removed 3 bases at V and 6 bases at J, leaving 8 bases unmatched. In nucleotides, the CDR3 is TGCAGCGTTGATAAGGGGGCAGGGCGCGAGCAGTACTTC. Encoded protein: CSVDKGAGREQYF.

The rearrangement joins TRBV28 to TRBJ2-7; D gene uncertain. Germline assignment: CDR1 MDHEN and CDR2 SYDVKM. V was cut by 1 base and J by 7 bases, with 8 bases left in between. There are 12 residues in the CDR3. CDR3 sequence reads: CASSLLVGEQYF. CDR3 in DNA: TGTGCCAGCAGTTTATTGGTGGGTGAGCAGTACTTC.

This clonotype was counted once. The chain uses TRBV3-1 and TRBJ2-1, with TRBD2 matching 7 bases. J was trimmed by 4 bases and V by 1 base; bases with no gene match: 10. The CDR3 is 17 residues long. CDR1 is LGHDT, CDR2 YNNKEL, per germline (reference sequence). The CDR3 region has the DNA TGTGCCAGCAGCCAAGCCCCCTGGCGGGAGACGTACAATGAGCAGTTCTTC. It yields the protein CASSQAPWRETYNEQFF.